Detailed here is one T cell receptor (beta chain). From germline, CDR1 is LGHDT and CDR2 YNNKEL (reference sequence). The CDR3 has 16 residues. The J segment lost 3 bases and the V segment lost 4 bases, leaving 8 bases of the junction unmatched. Here immunoSEQ multiplex PCR was the method, and the copy in TCRdb shows in-frame clones only, minus some. The data show about 170,000 clones, roughly 80% seen once. This sample was taken from a study of blood T cell repertoires in COVID-19. The sequencing sample was made of peripheral blood. V is TRBV3-1 (or the pseudogene TRBV3-2) and J is TRBJ2-1, with 8 nucleotides matching TRBD1. The receptor comes from a human donor with acute or convalescent COVID-19. The donor label of this sample is uncertain. The CDR3 DNA sequence: TGTGCCAGCAGCCCGGCCCCGGGACAGGTCTACAATGAGCAGTTCTTC. It encodes CASSPAPGQVYNEQFF.